Here is one T cell receptor (beta chain) with its context. The data originate from a study of blood T cell repertoires in COVID-19. There are 15 residues in the CDR3. Germline V CDR1 and CDR2: LNHDA, SQIVND (reference sequence). Trimming pared 7 bases from V and 5 bases from J, leaving 20 bases between. Sequencing used immunoSEQ multiplex PCR; TCRdb keeps in-frame clones, though not all of them. Of 40,000 to 55,000 clones in the sample, around 88% were seen once. The rearrangement joins TRBV19 to TRBJ1-1; possibly TRBD1 for D (6 bases). This TCR came from a human donor in a cohort sampled during active COVID-19. The sample was peripheral blood. CDR3 DNA: TGTGCCAGTACCCCAGGGGTAGGGGTGGGGACTGAAGCTTTCTTT. Its protein is CASTPGVGVGTEAFF.